The 25 T cell receptor beta chains below all came from one sample that was sequenced in a study of blood T cell repertoires in COVID-19. The method was immunoSEQ multiplex PCR; TCRdb's version includes in-frame clones alone and lacks a portion of them. The sample has under 300,000 clones; 82% are singletons. Sequencing was carried out using peripheral blood. These receptors all stem from a woman of 80 years or more with active or convalescent COVID-19.

V and J are TRBV10-3 and TRBJ2-1; TRBD1 matches 8 bases. The CDR3 length is 13 residues. Unmatched junction bases numbered 2, after V lost 2 bases and J lost 8 bases. CDR1 is ENHRY, CDR2 SYGVKD, per germline. The CDR3 coding sequence is TGTGCCATCAGTGAGAGGGGACAGGATGAGCAGTTCTTC. It yields the protein CAISERGQDEQFF.

CDR3 nucleotide sequence: TGCGCCAGCAGCATACAACCCGGGACTTCGTACGAGCAGTACTTC. Translating gives CASSIQPGTSYEQYF. This chain uses TRBV4-1 with TRBJ2-7, with a tentative D call TRBD2 (6 bases). With 5 bases removed from V and 4 bases from J, the gap between germline ends came to 18 bases. CDR1 is MGHRA, CDR2 YSYEKL, per germline. The CDR3 has 15 amino acids.

CDR3 coding DNA: TGTGCCAGCAGTTTCCTTTACACTGAAGCTTTCTTT. Protein: CASSFLYTEAFF. This chain joins TRBV5-6 and TRBJ1-1; D call uncertain. Germline V CDR1 and CDR2: SGHDT, YYEEEE. The CDR3 extends over 12 amino acids. V shed 5 bases and J shed 3 bases, with 8 bases lying between them.

This sequence joins TRBV5-5 and TRBJ2-7; D perhaps matches TRBD1 (5 bases). Germline V CDR1 and CDR2: SGHKS, YYEKEE (reference sequence). Between the trimmed V and J ends, which lost 4 bases and 1 base, there was a span of 21 bases. The length of the CDR3 is 17 residues. CDR3 protein: CASSQGIGQGLSYEQYF. The CDR3 DNA reads as TGTGCCAGCAGCCAAGGCATAGGCCAGGGCCTATCCTACGAGCAGTACTTC.

The chain combines TRBV3-1 (or the pseudogene TRBV3-2) with TRBJ1-3; D possibly corresponds to TRBD1 (5 bases). This CDR3 is built from 13 residues. CDR1 LGHDT and CDR2 YNNKEL come from the germline V gene (reference sequence). CDR3 sequence (DNA): TGTGGGGGGAGGGCAGGCTCTGGAAACACCATATATTTT. Protein sequence: CGGRAGSGNTIYF.

This sequence joins TRBV30 and TRBJ2-1, with TRBD2 as a possible D gene (5 bases). CDR3 size: 13 residues. The germline V and J ends were trimmed by 0 bases and 6 bases, with 9 bases remaining between them. CDR1 is GTSNPN and CDR2 is SVGIG in the germline V gene (reference sequence). The CDR3 reads CAWSVVRGNEQFF. DNA of the CDR3: TGTGCCTGGAGTGTGGTTCGGGGCAATGAGCAGTTCTTC.

V and J are TRBV28 and TRBJ1-2; 10 nucleotides agree with TRBD1. The CDR3 has 17 residues. CDR1 and CDR2 (germline): MDHEN, SYDVKM. The junction had 10 bases not matched to a gene; V was cut back by 6 bases and J by 0 bases. The DNA of the CDR3 is TGTGCCAGCAGCCTCGCCGCCGGGACAGGGGCTAACTATGGCTACACCTTC. It yields the protein CASSLAAGTGANYGYTF.

The chain recombines TRBV20-1 with TRBJ2-6; TRBD1 might be the D (5 bases). Germline CDR1 is DFQATT and CDR2 is SNEGSKA (reference sequence). This CDR3 spans 15 amino acids. V was trimmed by 3 bases and J by 2 bases, leaving 11 bases between them. In nucleotides, the CDR3 is TGCAGTGCTAGTCCCAGGGCTCCTGGGGCCAACGTCCTGACTTTC. This gives the protein CSASPRAPGANVLTF.

This chain connects TRBV3-1 (or the pseudogene TRBV3-2) to TRBJ1-4, with 7 bases fitting TRBD1. After removal of 2 bases from V and 7 bases from J, the junction contained 7 bases not matched to a gene. The germline V gene encodes CDR1 LGHDT and CDR2 YNNKEL (reference sequence). This CDR3 spans 15 amino acids. This CDR3 is CASSQRGQDPEKLFF. The CDR3 DNA is TGTGCCAGCAGCCAAAGAGGACAGGACCCTGAAAAACTGTTTTTT.

The chain joins TRBV6-5 to TRBJ1-5; possibly TRBD1 for D (6 bases). Trimming removed 6 bases at V and 6 bases at J, with 18 bases between. The CDR3 loop spans 15 amino acids. The V gene's germline CDR1 is MNHEY and CDR2 SVGAGI. The DNA of the CDR3 is TGTGCCAGCAGCCTCAGACAGGCCCAAGGTCAGCCCCAGCATTTT. Translation: CASSLRQAQGQPQHF.

The chain joins TRBV5-1 to TRBJ2-7, with TRBD2 matching 10 bases. The CDR3 is made up of 16 amino acids. Trimming cost V 4 bases and J 7 bases; bases outside gene matches: 14. The germline V gene has CDR1 SGHRS and CDR2 YFSETQ. The DNA for the CDR3 is TGCGCCAGCAGCCCTATGAGCGGGAGGGCCTTAGGGGAGCAGTACTTC. Amino acid sequence: CASSPMSGRALGEQYF. Variable domain in full (rest from reference TRBV5-1 and TRBJ2-7): KAGVTQTPRYLIKTRGQQVTLSCSPISGHRSVSWYQQTPGQGLQFLFEYFSETQRNKGNFPGRFSGRQFSNSRSEMNVSTLELGDSALYLCASSPMSGRALGEQYFGPGTRLTVT.

The chain couples TRBV10-3 to TRBJ1-5; 7 positions match TRBD1. From germline, CDR1 is ENHRY and CDR2 SYGVKD. The CDR3 contains 14 residues. The ends lost 5 bases at V and 5 bases at J; junction bases unmatched: 6. The CDR3 nucleotides read TGTGCCATCAGTCTTCGGCAGGGGGATCAGCCCCAGCATTTT. Translating gives CAISLRQGDQPQHF.

This chain connects TRBV11-2 to TRBJ1-1, with 9 positions matching TRBD1. The V segment lost 4 bases and the J segment 5 bases; nucleotides outside the gene matches: 5. The CDR3 loop spans 14 amino acids. Germline CDR1 SGHAT, CDR2 FQNNGV. The CDR3 here is CASSSWDRVTEAFF. The CDR3 DNA reads as TGTGCCAGCAGCTCCTGGGACAGGGTGACTGAAGCTTTCTTT.

This clone was found once. The chain recombines TRBV5-6 with TRBJ1-3, with D perhaps matching TRBD1 (5 bases). The germline CDR1 and CDR2 sequences are SGHDT and YYEEEE. The CDR3 loop spans 16 amino acids. V lost 0 bases, J lost 0 bases, and 10 bases lay in between. CDR3 in DNA: TGTGCCAGCAGCTTGGCTCAGGGCTTCTCTGGAAACACCATATATTTT. Its protein product is CASSLAQGFSGNTIYF.

V is TRBV6-6 and J is TRBJ1-5; TRBD1 matches at 11 bases. Germline V CDR1 and CDR2: MNHNY, SVGAGI (reference sequence). CDR3 length equals 19 residues. J gave up 7 bases and V 6 bases, and 20 bases lay outside the gene matches. The CDR3 DNA reads TGTGCCAGCAGCTCCGACCCATCCGGGACAGGGGGTCTTGGACAGCCCCAGCATTTT. This sequence encodes CASSSDPSGTGGLGQPQHF.

The chain joins TRBV11-3 to TRBJ2-7; D possibly corresponds to TRBD1 (5 bases). Trimming shortened V by 5 bases and J by 1 base, and 6 bases separated the two germline ends. Germline loops: CDR1 SGHNT, CDR2 YENEEA. This CDR3 spans 12 amino acids. The CDR3 here is CASSKGSYEQYF. The CDR3 DNA reads as TGTGCCAGCAGCAAGGGGTCCTACGAGCAGTACTTC. The complete variable domain, with remaining parts taken from reference TRBV11-3 and TRBJ2-7, reads EAGVVQSPRYKIIEKKQPVAFWCNPISGHNTLYWYLQNLGQGPELLIRYENEEAVDDSQLPKDRFSAERLKGVDSTLKIQPAELGDSAVYLCASSKGSYEQYFGPGTRLTVT.

The chain links TRBV5-1 to TRBJ2-1, with 14 positions matching TRBD2. The CDR3 spans 16 residues. The J segment lost 2 bases and the V segment lost 4 bases, leaving 2 bases of the junction unmatched. Germline V gene data show CDR1 as SGHRS and CDR2 as YFSETQ. Here the CDR3 reads CASSTTSGRAYNEQFF. CDR3 bases: TGCGCCAGCAGCACGACTAGCGGGAGGGCCTACAATGAGCAGTTCTTC.

This rearrangement joins TRBV5-8 to TRBJ1-1; 8 bases align to TRBD1. This CDR3 region has 15 residues. Germline V gene sequence: CDR1 SGHTS, CDR2 YDEGEE. Germline trimming cut 1 base from V and 2 bases from J; bases unmatched to any gene: 4. In DNA, the CDR3 is TGTGCCAGCAGCTTGACAGGGGGGAGAAACACTGAAGCTTTCTTT. Translated, it gives CASSLTGGRNTEAFF.

The V and J genes are TRBV7-2 and TRBJ2-3; 13 bases agree with TRBD2. The J segment lost 8 bases and the V segment lost 3 bases, leaving 2 bases of the junction unmatched. Germline-derived CDR1 and CDR2 are SGHTA and FQGNSA. This CDR3 contains 14 residues. The CDR3: CASSLGTSGITQYF. The CDR3 DNA reads TGTGCCAGCAGCTTGGGGACTAGCGGGATTACGCAGTATTTT.

The chain employs TRBV27 and TRBJ1-5, with D perhaps TRBD1 (6 bases). The V end lost 2 bases, the J end lost 5 bases, and 10 bases lay between the germline ends. The CDR3 is 14 residues long. Germline V gene lookup returns CDR1 MNHEY and CDR2 SMNVEV (reference sequence). CDR3 region: CASSLVTGHQPQHF. The CDR3 DNA reads TGTGCCAGCAGTTTAGTAACAGGGCATCAGCCCCAGCATTTT.

The chain employs TRBV6-5 and TRBJ2-3, with TRBD2 identical over 8 bases. Trimming cost V 6 bases and J 4 bases; bases outside gene matches: 9. The CDR3 extends over 15 amino acids. Germline loops: CDR1 MNHEY, CDR2 SVGAGI. The CDR3 loop reads CASSMPSGSADTQYF. The CDR3 nucleotides are TGTGCCAGCAGCATGCCCAGCGGGAGCGCAGATACGCAGTATTTT.

This chain connects TRBV18 to TRBJ2-2, with D perhaps TRBD2 (6 bases). This CDR3 is built from 16 residues. The V and J ends lost 2 bases and 1 base respectively, with 11 bases between them. Germline V lookup: CDR1 KGHSH, CDR2 LQKENI. CDR3 in DNA: TGTGCCAGCTCACCAACTGGGGGGATGAACACCGGGGAGCTGTTTTTT. Its protein product is CASSPTGGMNTGELFF. Full variable domain (outside the CDR3, taken from reference TRBV18 and TRBJ2-2): NAGVMQNPRHLVRRRGQEARLRCSPMKGHSHVYWYRQLPEEGLKFMVYLQKENIIDESGMPKERFSAEFPKEGPSILRIQQVVRGDSAAYFCASSPTGGMNTGELFFGEGSRLTVL.

The CDR3 DNA is TGTGCCAGTAGTAAGGTAGGGGTATCCTACGAGCAGTACTTC. Its protein product is CASSKVGVSYEQYF. This rearrangement joins TRBV19 to TRBJ2-7; TRBD1 is a possible D gene (5 bases). Germline CDR1 is LNHDA and CDR2 is SQIVND (reference sequence). The CDR3 loop spans 14 amino acids. Trimming took 4 bases from V and 1 from J, leaving 11 bases between them.

This clone was counted between two and nine times. The chain is built from TRBV19 and TRBJ2-1, with 7 bases matching TRBD1. Germline V gene lookup returns CDR1 LNHDA and CDR2 SQIVND (reference sequence). There are 13 residues in the CDR3. V shed 8 bases, J shed 7 bases, and the junction held 8 bases outside the gene matches. The CDR3 here is CASDTGVVNEQFF. CDR3 in DNA: TGTGCCAGTGATACAGGGGTGGTTAATGAGCAGTTCTTC.

This clone has just one count. The chain employs TRBV28 and TRBJ1-5; D is uncertain. The germline V gene has CDR1 MDHEN and CDR2 SYDVKM. This CDR3 is built from 16 residues. V shed 7 bases and J shed 0 bases, with 16 bases lying between them. The CDR3 loop reads CASTPNGRYSNQPQHF. The CDR3 region has the DNA TGTGCCAGCACCCCAAACGGGAGGTATAGCAATCAGCCCCAGCATTTT.